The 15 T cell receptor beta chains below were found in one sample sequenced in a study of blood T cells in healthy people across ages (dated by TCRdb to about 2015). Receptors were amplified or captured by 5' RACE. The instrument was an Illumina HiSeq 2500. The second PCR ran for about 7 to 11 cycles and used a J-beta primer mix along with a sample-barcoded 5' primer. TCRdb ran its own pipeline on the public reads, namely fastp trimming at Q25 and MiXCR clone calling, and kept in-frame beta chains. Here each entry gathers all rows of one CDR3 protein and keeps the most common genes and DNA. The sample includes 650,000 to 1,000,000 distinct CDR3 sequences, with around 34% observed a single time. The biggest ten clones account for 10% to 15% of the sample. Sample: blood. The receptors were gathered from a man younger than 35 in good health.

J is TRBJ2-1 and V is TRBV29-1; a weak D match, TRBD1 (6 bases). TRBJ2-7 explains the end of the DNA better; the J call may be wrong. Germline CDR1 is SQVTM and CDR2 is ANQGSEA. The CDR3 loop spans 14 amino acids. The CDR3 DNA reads TGCAGCGTTGAACCCAGGGGCACCTACAATGAGCAGTACTTC. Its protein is CSVEPRGTYNEQYF.

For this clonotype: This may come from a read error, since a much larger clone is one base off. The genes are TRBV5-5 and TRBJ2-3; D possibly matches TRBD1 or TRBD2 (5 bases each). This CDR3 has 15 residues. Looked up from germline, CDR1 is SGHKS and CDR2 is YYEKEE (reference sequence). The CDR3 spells CASSLEQPSTGTQYF. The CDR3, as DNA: TGTGCCAGCAGCTTGGAACAGCCTAGCACAGGTACGCAGTATTTT.

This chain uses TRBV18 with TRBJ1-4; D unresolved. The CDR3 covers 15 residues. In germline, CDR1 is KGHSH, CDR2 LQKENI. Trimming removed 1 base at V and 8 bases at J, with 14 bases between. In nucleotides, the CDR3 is TGTGCCAGCTCACCACGCCGGGAGACGGGAGAAAAACTGTTTTTT. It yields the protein CASSPRRETGEKLFF.

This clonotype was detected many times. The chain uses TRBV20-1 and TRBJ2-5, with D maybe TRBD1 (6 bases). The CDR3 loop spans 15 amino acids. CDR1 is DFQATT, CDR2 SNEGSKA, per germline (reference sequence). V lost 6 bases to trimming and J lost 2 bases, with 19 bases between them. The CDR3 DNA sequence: TGCAGTGCCCCAACGTTTGGGGGCCTACAAGAGACCCAGTACTTC. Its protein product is CSAPTFGGLQETQYF.

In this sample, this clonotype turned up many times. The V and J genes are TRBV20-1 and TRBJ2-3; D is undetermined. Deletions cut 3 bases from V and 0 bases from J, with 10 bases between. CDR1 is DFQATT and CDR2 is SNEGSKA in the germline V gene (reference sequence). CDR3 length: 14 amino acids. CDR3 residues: CSASRPASTDTQYF. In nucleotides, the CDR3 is TGCAGTGCTAGTCGGCCAGCTAGCACAGATACGCAGTATTTT.

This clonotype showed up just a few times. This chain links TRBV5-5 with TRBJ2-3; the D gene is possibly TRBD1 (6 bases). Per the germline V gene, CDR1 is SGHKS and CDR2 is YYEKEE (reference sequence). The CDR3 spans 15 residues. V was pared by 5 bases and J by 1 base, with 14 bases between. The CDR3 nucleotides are TGTGCCAGCAGTTCCGACAGGCCGCGCACAGATACGCAGTATTTT. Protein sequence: CASSSDRPRTDTQYF.

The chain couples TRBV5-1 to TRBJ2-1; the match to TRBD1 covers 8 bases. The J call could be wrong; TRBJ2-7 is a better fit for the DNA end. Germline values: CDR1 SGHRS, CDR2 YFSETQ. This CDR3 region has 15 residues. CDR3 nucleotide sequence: TGCGCCAGCAGCTTCACCGGGACAGGTAACAATGAGCAGTACTTC. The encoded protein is CASSFTGTGNNEQYF.

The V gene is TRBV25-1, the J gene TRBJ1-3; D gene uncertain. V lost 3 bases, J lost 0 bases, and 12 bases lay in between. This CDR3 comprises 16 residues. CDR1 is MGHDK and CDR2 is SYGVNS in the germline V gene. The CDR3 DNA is TGTGCCAGCAGTGATTTAGGCCTCTTCTCTGGAAACACCATATATTTT. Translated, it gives CASSDLGLFSGNTIYF.

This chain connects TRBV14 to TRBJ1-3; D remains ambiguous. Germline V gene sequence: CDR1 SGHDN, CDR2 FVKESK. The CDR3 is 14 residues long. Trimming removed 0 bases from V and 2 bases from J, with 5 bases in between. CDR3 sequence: CASSQDVAGNTIYF. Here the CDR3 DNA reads TGTGCCAGCAGCCAAGATGTCGCTGGAAACACCATATATTTT.

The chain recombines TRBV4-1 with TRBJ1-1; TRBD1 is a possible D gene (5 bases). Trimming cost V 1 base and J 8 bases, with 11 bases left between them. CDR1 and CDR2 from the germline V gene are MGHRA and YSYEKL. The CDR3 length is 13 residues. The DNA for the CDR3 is TGCGCCAGCAGCCAAGTTGCAGGGCCCGAAGCTTTCTTT. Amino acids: CASSQVAGPEAFF.

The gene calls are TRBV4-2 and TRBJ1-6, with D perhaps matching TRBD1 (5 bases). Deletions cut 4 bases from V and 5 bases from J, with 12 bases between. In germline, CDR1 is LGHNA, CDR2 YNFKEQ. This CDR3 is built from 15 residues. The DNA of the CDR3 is TGTGCCAGCAGCCGAAGTCAGGGAAATAATTCACCCCTCCACTTT. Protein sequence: CASSRSQGNNSPLHF.

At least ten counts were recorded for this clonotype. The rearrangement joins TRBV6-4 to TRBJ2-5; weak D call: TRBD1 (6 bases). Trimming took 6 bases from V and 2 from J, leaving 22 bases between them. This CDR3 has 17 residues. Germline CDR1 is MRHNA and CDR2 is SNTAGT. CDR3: CASSARTPRQVQETQYF. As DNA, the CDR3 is TGTGCCAGCAGCGCCAGAACTCCTAGACAGGTACAAGAGACCCAGTACTTC.

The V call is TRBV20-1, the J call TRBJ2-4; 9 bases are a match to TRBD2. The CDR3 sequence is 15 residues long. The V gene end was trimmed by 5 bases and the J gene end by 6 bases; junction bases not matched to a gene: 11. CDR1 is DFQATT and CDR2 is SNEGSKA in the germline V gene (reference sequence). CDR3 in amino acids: CSAPLGSGGINIQYF. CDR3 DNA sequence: TGCAGTGCTCCCCTGGGTAGCGGGGGAATAAACATTCAGTACTTC.

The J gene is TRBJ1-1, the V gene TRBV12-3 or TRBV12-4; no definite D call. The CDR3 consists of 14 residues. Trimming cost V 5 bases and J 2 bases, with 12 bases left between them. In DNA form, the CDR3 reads TGTGCCAGCAGTGTGGGAACACTTAACACTGAAGCTTTCTTT. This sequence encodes CASSVGTLNTEAFF.

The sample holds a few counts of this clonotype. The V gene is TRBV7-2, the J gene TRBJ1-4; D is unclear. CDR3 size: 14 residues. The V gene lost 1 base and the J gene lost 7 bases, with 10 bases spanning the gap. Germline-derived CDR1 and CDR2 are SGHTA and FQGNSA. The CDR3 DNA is TGTGCCAGCAGCTTAGTTTTCCGTGGTGAAAAACTGTTTTTT. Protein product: CASSLVFRGEKLFF.